A selection of T cell receptor beta chains follows, all from one sample in a study of T-cell reconstitution after alpha-beta-depleted transplantation in children. Using its own MiXCR run on the PCR reads, TCRdb lists one record per CDR3 protein. The sample records about 350,000 distinct CDR3 sequences, 15% to 20% being singletons. The source material was PBMCs, mostly from graft donor cells, sampled 360 days after TCRalphabeta/CD19-depleted stem cell transplant. Source of these receptors: a male patient aged 2 to 9 who had a stem cell transplant for acute lymphoblastic leukemia, so the T cells may come from the graft donor. The CDR3 runs from the conserved cysteine through the conserved F or W. The order of the fields is J gene, clone size, V gene, D gene, CDR3 DNA, CDR3 protein. D genes are given only for firm matches. Size values are once, few and many counts, or a class for expanded clones, and some rows have none.

j_call: TRBJ1-1; clone_size: NA; v_call: TRBV2; d_call: NA; cdr3_nt: TGTGCCAGCAGTGAACAGGGTATCACTGAAGCTTTCTTT; cdr3_aa: CASSEQGITEAFF
j_call: TRBJ1-5; clone_size: few; v_call: TRBV5-5; d_call: NA; cdr3_nt: TGTGCCAGCAGCTCCGACAGCTCTCGGGATCAGCCCCAGCATTTT; cdr3_aa: CASSSDSSRDQPQHF
j_call: TRBJ1-1; clone_size: few; v_call: TRBV19; d_call: TRBD1; cdr3_nt: TGTGCCAGTAGCGAACAGGGGATGAACACTGAAGCTTTCTTT; cdr3_aa: CASSEQGMNTEAFF
j_call: TRBJ2-7; clone_size: NA; v_call: TRBV28; d_call: NA; cdr3_nt: TGTGCCAGCAGTTTGCGGACTCCGGGCGAGCAGTACTTC; cdr3_aa: CASSLRTPGEQYF
j_call: TRBJ2-5; clone_size: few; v_call: TRBV7-8; d_call: TRBD2; cdr3_nt: TGTGCCAGCAGCCATACGACTAGCGGGGGGGAGAGGTACTTC; cdr3_aa: CASSHTTSGGERYF
j_call: TRBJ2-7; clone_size: NA; v_call: TRBV20-1; d_call: TRBD2; cdr3_nt: TGCAGTGCTAGCGGGAGGGCCCGACGCGAGCAGTACTTC; cdr3_aa: CSASGRARREQYF
j_call: TRBJ2-3; clone_size: NA; v_call: TRBV12-3/TRBV12-4; d_call: TRBD1; cdr3_nt: TGTGCCAGCAGTCCAGGACAGGGGCGGGCAGATACGCAGTATTTT; cdr3_aa: CASSPGQGRADTQYF
j_call: TRBJ2-5; clone_size: many; v_call: TRBV12-3/TRBV12-4; d_call: NA; cdr3_nt: TGTGCCAGCAGTTTATTGCGGACCCAAGAGACCCAGTACTTC; cdr3_aa: CASSLLRTQETQYF
j_call: TRBJ1-2; clone_size: NA; v_call: TRBV6-5; d_call: NA; cdr3_nt: TGTGCCAGCAGTCCCCGAAACTATGGCTACACCTTC; cdr3_aa: CASSPRNYGYTF
j_call: TRBJ1-4; clone_size: NA; v_call: TRBV28; d_call: NA; cdr3_nt: TGTGCCAGCAGTTTATATGGCCCCGGGAGGCATGAAAAACTGTTTTTT; cdr3_aa: CASSLYGPGRHEKLFF
j_call: TRBJ2-1; clone_size: few; v_call: TRBV6-2/TRBV6-3; d_call: NA; cdr3_nt: TGTGCCAGCAGTTACTCCCGCCCTCGTACGGGCTATGAGCAGTTCTTC; cdr3_aa: CASSYSRPRTGYEQFF
j_call: TRBJ2-5; clone_size: few; v_call: TRBV7-9; d_call: TRBD2; cdr3_nt: TGTGCCAGCAGCTTGGGACTAGCGGTGTACCAAGAGACCCAGTACTTC; cdr3_aa: CASSLGLAVYQETQYF
j_call: TRBJ1-1; clone_size: NA; v_call: TRBV15; d_call: NA; cdr3_nt: TGTGCCACCAGCAGAGATCTAAGAGACAACACTGAAGCTTTCTTT; cdr3_aa: CATSRDLRDNTEAFF
j_call: TRBJ2-2; clone_size: few; v_call: TRBV12-3/TRBV12-4; d_call: TRBD2; cdr3_nt: TGTGCCAGCACCACTACTGGGCGGTTACTAGCGGGAGTACGAACCGGGGAGCTGTTTTTT; cdr3_aa: CASTTTGRLLAGVRTGELFF
j_call: TRBJ2-7; clone_size: NA; v_call: TRBV12-3/TRBV12-4; d_call: NA; cdr3_nt: TGTGCCAGCAGTTCGGGGGCCACCTACGAGCAGTACTTC; cdr3_aa: CASSSGATYEQYF
j_call: TRBJ2-5; clone_size: NA; v_call: TRBV4-1; d_call: TRBD2; cdr3_nt: TGCGCCAGCAGCCAAGGTAGCGGGAGCTCGGAGACCCAGTACTTC; cdr3_aa: CASSQGSGSSETQYF
j_call: TRBJ1-1; clone_size: NA; v_call: TRBV12-3/TRBV12-4; d_call: TRBD1; cdr3_nt: TGTGCCAGCAGTTTTGGTACGACAGGGGTCAACACTGAAGCTTTCTTT; cdr3_aa: CASSFGTTGVNTEAFF
j_call: TRBJ2-7; clone_size: few; v_call: TRBV10-3; d_call: NA; cdr3_nt: TGTGCCATCAGTGATAAGGGGAATTCAGCCTACGAGCAGTACTTC; cdr3_aa: CAISDKGNSAYEQYF
j_call: TRBJ2-7; clone_size: NA; v_call: TRBV28; d_call: TRBD2; cdr3_nt: TGTGCCAGCAGTCTTTCCTGGACTAGCGGTACCTACGAGCAGTACTTC; cdr3_aa: CASSLSWTSGTYEQYF
j_call: TRBJ2-5; clone_size: NA; v_call: TRBV30; d_call: TRBD2; cdr3_nt: TGTGCCTGGAGTGTACGGGGCTACGGGAGGTCTTACTTC; cdr3_aa: CAWSVRGYGRSYF